These 12 T cell receptor beta chains share one sample of origin, sequenced in a study of T-cell memory formation after mild COVID-19. TCRdb ran MiXCR on the 5' RACE reads and lists one entry per CDR3 protein. The table records some 97,000 distinct CDR3 sequences, 11% of them present only once. The sequenced sample was PBMCs or a T cell subset sorted from them (not recorded which). The receptors stem from a young man who had mild COVID-19 (a few samples of this study predate the infection). Cell type and time point are not known.

The V gene is TRBV27, the J gene TRBJ2-7; no firm D call. From germline, CDR1 is MNHEY and CDR2 SMNVEV (reference sequence). CDR3 size: 13 residues. The germline V and J ends were trimmed by 3 bases and 4 bases, with 10 bases remaining between them. In DNA, the CDR3 is TGTGCCAGCAGTTTTAAAATCCCGTACGAGCAGTACTTC. Protein: CASSFKIPYEQYF.

This clonotype was observed a handful of times. J is TRBJ1-1 and V is TRBV27; 7 bases match TRBD1. V was clipped by 8 bases and J by 4 bases; unmatched bases: 4. This CDR3 is 12 amino acids long. Germline CDR1 MNHEY, CDR2 SMNVEV (reference sequence). The CDR3: CASSDRTTEAFF. The CDR3 region has the DNA TGTGCCAGCTCGGACAGGACCACTGAAGCTTTCTTT.

This clonotype occurred many times. The chain carries TRBV7-2 and TRBJ2-7, with 9 positions matching TRBD1. V dropped 5 bases and J dropped 2; count of bases not matched to a gene: 7. Germline assignment: CDR1 SGHTA and CDR2 FQGNSA. The CDR3 totals 15 residues. CDR3 residues: CASSRGTGPAYEQYF. The CDR3, as DNA: TGTGCCAGCAGCCGAGGGACAGGGCCTGCCTACGAGCAGTACTTC.

This clonotype has just a few counts. The rearrangement links TRBV2 to TRBJ1-2; D possibly corresponds to TRBD1 (6 bases). The germline V gene has CDR1 SNHLY and CDR2 FYNNEI. The CDR3 is 14 residues long. The V and J ends lost 5 bases and 4 bases respectively, with 14 bases between them. As DNA, the CDR3 is TGTGCCAGCAGTCAGGGGTCGAACTCCTATGGCTACACCTTC. This sequence encodes CASSQGSNSYGYTF.

This rearrangement joins TRBV6-5 to TRBJ2-7, with D possibly matching TRBD1 (6 bases). CDR1 MNHEY and CDR2 SVGAGI come from the germline V gene. The length of the CDR3 is 15 residues. The ends were cut back, 4 bases at V and 5 bases at J, with 18 bases in the middle. This CDR3 is CASSSHRALVHEQYF. In DNA form, the CDR3 reads TGTGCCAGCAGTTCCCACAGGGCCTTAGTCCACGAGCAGTACTTC.

This clonotype was counted a few times. V usage is TRBV4-1 and J usage is TRBJ2-5; 11 bases agree with TRBD2. In germline, CDR1 is MGHRA, CDR2 YSYEKL. V lost 3 bases and J lost 5; bases outside the gene matches: 8. The CDR3 totals 16 residues. Here the CDR3 reads CASSQGSGGAVETQYF. The CDR3 nucleotides are TGCGCCAGCAGCCAGGGTAGCGGGGGGGCCGTGGAGACCCAGTACTTC.

This clonotype turned up a few times. The J gene is TRBJ1-2, the V gene TRBV27; 7 bases match TRBD1. Trimming cost V 5 bases and J 2 bases; bases outside gene matches: 2. Per germline, CDR1 MNHEY and CDR2 SMNVEV (reference sequence). The CDR3 extends over 13 amino acids. The CDR3 DNA sequence: TGTGCCAGCAGTACGACAGGGAACTATGGCTACACCTTC. It codes for CASSTTGNYGYTF.

This clonotype was picked up a small number of times. The chain is built from TRBV27 and TRBJ2-6, with TRBD1 as a possible D gene (5 bases). Trimming pared 5 bases from V and 0 bases from J, leaving 8 bases between. Looked up from germline, CDR1 is MNHEY and CDR2 is SMNVEV (reference sequence). The CDR3 covers 15 residues. This chain's CDR3 is CASSKQVSGANVLTF. CDR3 coding DNA: TGTGCCAGCAGTAAACAGGTCTCTGGGGCCAACGTCCTGACTTTC.

This clonotype has only a few counts. The V gene is TRBV5-1, the J gene TRBJ1-2; a possible D gene is TRBD1 (6 bases). CDR3 length: 16 residues. The ends were cut back, 3 bases at V and 3 bases at J, with 18 bases in the middle. CDR1 and CDR2 (germline): SGHRS, YFSETQ. The CDR3 DNA reads as TGCGCCAGCAGCTCAGGGGTTAGCGAAATTGACTATGGCTACACCTTC. Translation gives CASSSGVSEIDYGYTF.

This chain joins TRBV12-3 or TRBV12-4 and TRBJ1-1, with 8 bases that match TRBD1. CDR3 size: 13 residues. J was trimmed by 4 bases and V by 6 bases; bases with no gene match: 4. The CDR3 nucleotides read TGTGCCAGCAGACAGGGGGGAGGCACTGAAGCTTTCTTT. It specifies CASRQGGGTEAFF.

This clonotype has just a few counts. The chain joins TRBV2 to TRBJ2-5, with D maybe TRBD2 (5 bases). This CDR3 is built from 14 residues. Looked up from germline, CDR1 is SNHLY and CDR2 is FYNNEI. V shed 2 bases and J shed 7 bases, with 14 bases lying between them. CDR3 in amino acids: CASSESVLDGTQYF. In nucleotides, the CDR3 is TGTGCCAGCAGTGAAAGCGTACTAGACGGGACCCAGTACTTC.

The rearrangement links TRBV15 to TRBJ2-7; D remains unclear. Between the trimmed V and J ends, which lost 3 bases and 1 base, there was a span of 10 bases. Germline-derived CDR1 and CDR2 are LNHNV and YYDKDF (reference sequence). The CDR3 has 14 residues. CDR3 sequence: CATSRAGLSYEQYF. CDR3 DNA sequence: TGTGCCACCAGCAGGGCCGGGCTTTCCTACGAGCAGTACTTC.